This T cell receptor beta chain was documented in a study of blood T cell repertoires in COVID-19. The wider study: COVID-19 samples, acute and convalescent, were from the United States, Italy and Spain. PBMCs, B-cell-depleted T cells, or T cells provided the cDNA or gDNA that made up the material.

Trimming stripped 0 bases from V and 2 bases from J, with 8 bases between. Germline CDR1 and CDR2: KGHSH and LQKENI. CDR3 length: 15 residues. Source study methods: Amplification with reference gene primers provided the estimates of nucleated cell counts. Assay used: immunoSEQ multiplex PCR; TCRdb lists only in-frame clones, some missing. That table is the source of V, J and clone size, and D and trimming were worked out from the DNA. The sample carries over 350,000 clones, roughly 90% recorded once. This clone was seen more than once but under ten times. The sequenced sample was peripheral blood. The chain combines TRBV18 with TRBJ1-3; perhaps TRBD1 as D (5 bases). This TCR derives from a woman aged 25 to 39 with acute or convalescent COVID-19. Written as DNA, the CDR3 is TGTGCCAGCTCACCACCGGCAGGGCCTGGAAACACCATATATTTT. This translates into CASSPPAGPGNTIYF.